Below are 7 T cell receptor beta chains sequenced from a single sample in a study of T cells in Graves' hyperthyroidism and ophthalmopathy. The CDR3 regions of TCR beta were amplified from RNA transcripts. An initial round of RT-PCR targeting the TCR CDR3 relied on the HTBI primer set. One entry per CDR3 protein results from TCRdb running MiXCR on the multiplex PCR reads. This sample yields hundreds of thousands of distinct CDR3 sequences, of which 13% to 15% are seen a single time; roughly an eighth belongs to the top ten. Material for sequencing was blood. The receptors here all came from a woman in her forties or fifties with Graves' ophthalmopathy.

This clonotype was seen repeatedly, ten times or more. The CDR3 spells CASSQDPVNTGELFF. DNA of the CDR3: TGTGCCAGCAGCCAAGATCCGGTGAACACCGGGGAGCTGTTTTTT. The J gene is TRBJ2-2, the V gene TRBV3-1; no firm D call. This CDR3 is built from 15 residues. V dropped 0 bases and J dropped 1 base, with 6 bases sitting between them. Looked up from germline, CDR1 is LGHDT and CDR2 is YNNKEL (reference sequence).

This clonotype was detected only a few times. This sequence joins TRBV7-2 and TRBJ1-2, with 8 positions matching TRBD1. The CDR3 sequence is 16 residues long. Germline CDR1 is SGHTA and CDR2 is FQGNSA. V shed 2 bases, J shed 6 bases, and the junction held 11 bases outside the gene matches. In nucleotides, the CDR3 is TGTGCCAGCAGCTTATCTTCTTGGACAGGGAATGATGGCTACACCTTC. Its translation is CASSLSSWTGNDGYTF.

A few counts support this clonotype. A much larger clone sits a single nucleotide away, making a read error possible. The chain uses TRBV28 and TRBJ1-2, with D tentatively TRBD1 (5 bases). The CDR3 extends over 15 amino acids. Germline CDR1 reads MDHEN; CDR2 reads SYDVKM. Trimming pared 11 bases from V and 2 bases from J, leaving 21 bases between. CDR3 sequence (DNA): TGTGCCTGCGGATCCCAGGGTTTAGGGAACTATGGCTACACCTTC. This translates into CACGSQGLGNYGYTF.

This rearrangement joins TRBV9 to TRBJ2-1, with D possibly being TRBD2 (5 bases). CDR1 SGDLS and CDR2 YYNGEE come from the germline V gene. The CDR3 covers 15 residues. The germline V and J ends were trimmed by 0 bases and 4 bases, with 11 bases remaining between them. The DNA of the CDR3 is TGTGCCAGCAGCGTAGGAGCGGAACCTTACAATGAGCAGTTCTTC. This translates into CASSVGAEPYNEQFF.

This clonotype appeared many times. This chain connects TRBV28 to TRBJ1-5; TRBD1 aligns across 10 bases. CDR3 length: 15 amino acids. CDR1 and CDR2 from the germline V gene are MDHEN and SYDVKM. With V trimmed by 8 bases and J by 6 bases, 10 bases remained unmatched. This chain's CDR3 is CASCPPGQGSQPQHF. DNA of the CDR3: TGTGCCAGCTGCCCGCCGGGACAGGGGAGTCAGCCCCAGCATTTT.

This clonotype has at least ten counts. This chain uses TRBV30 with TRBJ2-7; possible D gene TRBD1, 6 bases. The length of the CDR3 is 12 residues. V was clipped by 4 bases and J by 0 bases, with 7 bases between them. Germline lookup yields CDR1 GTSNPN and CDR2 SVGIG (reference sequence). DNA of the CDR3: TGTGCCTGGAACAGGGACTCCTACGAGCAGTACTTC. Translated, it gives CAWNRDSYEQYF.

At least ten counts were recorded for this clonotype. The gene calls are TRBV9 and TRBJ1-5; 9 nucleotides agree with TRBD1. The CDR3 spans 15 residues. Germline-derived CDR1 and CDR2 are SGDLS and YYNGEE. V was clipped by 5 bases and J by 7 bases; unmatched bases: 10. In DNA form, the CDR3 reads TGTGCCAGCAGTTTCACAGGGGGCCAGGGGCAGCCCCAGCATTTT. It translates to CASSFTGGQGQPQHF.